A single T cell receptor beta chain is shown here with its context. Its specificity is unknown. This sample also contains other DNA sequences that code for the same CDR3. V was trimmed by 0 bases and J by 0 bases, leaving 3 bases between them. Per germline, CDR1 KGHSH and CDR2 LQKENI. The CDR3 extends over 14 amino acids. This entry belongs to a study of T cell responses to AZD1222 COVID-19 vaccine. Across the whole study: Investigators merged groups given second doses at roughly 4 or roughly 12 weeks. Study-wide findings and caveats: Close to half of spike-specific TCRs reportedly recognize unmutated variant regions. Donors skewed white British and female; clonal diversity was possibly underestimated. Seropositivity was recorded at baseline in only a handful of AZD1222 recipients.

Sequencing was performed with immunoSEQ multiplex PCR; in TCRdb, only in-frame clones are kept and a portion is missing. Of tens of thousands of clones listed, roughly 80% are singletons. The chain links TRBV18 to TRBJ1-3; no definite D call. The clonotype originates from an adult in good health. The starting material was peripheral blood, obtained on day 0 of AZD1222 vaccination. CDR3: CASSPPPSGNTIYF. The CDR3 DNA reads as TGTGCCAGCTCACCACCCCCCTCTGGAAACACCATATATTTT.